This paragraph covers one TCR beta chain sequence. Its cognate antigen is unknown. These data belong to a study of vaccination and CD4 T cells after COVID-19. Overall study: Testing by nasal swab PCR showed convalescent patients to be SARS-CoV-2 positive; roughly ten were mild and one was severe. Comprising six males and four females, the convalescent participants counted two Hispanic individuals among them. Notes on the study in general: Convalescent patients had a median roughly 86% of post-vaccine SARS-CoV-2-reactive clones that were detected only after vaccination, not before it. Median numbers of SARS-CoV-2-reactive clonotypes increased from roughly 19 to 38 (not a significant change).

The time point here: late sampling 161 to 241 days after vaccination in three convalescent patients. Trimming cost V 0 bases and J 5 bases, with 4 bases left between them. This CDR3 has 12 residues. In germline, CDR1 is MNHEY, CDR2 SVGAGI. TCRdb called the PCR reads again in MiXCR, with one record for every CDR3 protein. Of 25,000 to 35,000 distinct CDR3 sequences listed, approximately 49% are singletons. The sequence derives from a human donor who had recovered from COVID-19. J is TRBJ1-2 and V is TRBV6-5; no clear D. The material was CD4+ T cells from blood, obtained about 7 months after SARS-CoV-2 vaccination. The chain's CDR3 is CASSYSGYGYTF. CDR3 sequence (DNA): TGTGCCAGCAGTTACTCTGGGTATGGCTACACCTTC.